This TCR beta chain was documented in a study of shared clonotypes between healthy human individuals. Note on this clone: What it binds is not known.

The J segment lost 5 bases and the V segment lost 6 bases, leaving 6 bases of the junction unmatched. This CDR3 spans 15 amino acids. The germline V gene encodes CDR1 MNHEY and CDR2 SMNVEV (reference sequence). Measured with immunoSEQ multiplex PCR; TCRdb has only the in-frame clones, and not every one. The sample records 600,000 to 700,000 clones, 73% being singletons. Study-wide results and limits: Approximately 4.6% of naive CD4 clonotypes were shared across several donors.

The receptor was isolated from a woman under 40 in good health. The material sequenced was memory CD4+ T cells sorted from blood. Subset given: CD45RA-negative fraction. This sequence joins TRBV27 and TRBJ2-1; 11 nucleotides line up with TRBD1. CDR3 coding DNA: TGTGCCAGCAGATACCGGGACAGGGGGAACAATGAGCAGTTCTTC. Translation: CASRYRDRGNNEQFF.